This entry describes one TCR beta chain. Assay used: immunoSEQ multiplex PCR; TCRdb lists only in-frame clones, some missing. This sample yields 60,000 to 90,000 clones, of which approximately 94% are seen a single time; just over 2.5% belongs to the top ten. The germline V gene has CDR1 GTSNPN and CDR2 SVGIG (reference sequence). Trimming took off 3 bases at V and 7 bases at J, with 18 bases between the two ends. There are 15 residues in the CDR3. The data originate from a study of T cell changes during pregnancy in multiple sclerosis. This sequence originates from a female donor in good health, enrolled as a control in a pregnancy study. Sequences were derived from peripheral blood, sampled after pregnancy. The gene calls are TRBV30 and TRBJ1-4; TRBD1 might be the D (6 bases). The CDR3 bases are TGTGCCTGGAGCGAACCGACAGGAGGTGGTGAAAAACTGTTTTTT. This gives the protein CAWSEPTGGGEKLFF.